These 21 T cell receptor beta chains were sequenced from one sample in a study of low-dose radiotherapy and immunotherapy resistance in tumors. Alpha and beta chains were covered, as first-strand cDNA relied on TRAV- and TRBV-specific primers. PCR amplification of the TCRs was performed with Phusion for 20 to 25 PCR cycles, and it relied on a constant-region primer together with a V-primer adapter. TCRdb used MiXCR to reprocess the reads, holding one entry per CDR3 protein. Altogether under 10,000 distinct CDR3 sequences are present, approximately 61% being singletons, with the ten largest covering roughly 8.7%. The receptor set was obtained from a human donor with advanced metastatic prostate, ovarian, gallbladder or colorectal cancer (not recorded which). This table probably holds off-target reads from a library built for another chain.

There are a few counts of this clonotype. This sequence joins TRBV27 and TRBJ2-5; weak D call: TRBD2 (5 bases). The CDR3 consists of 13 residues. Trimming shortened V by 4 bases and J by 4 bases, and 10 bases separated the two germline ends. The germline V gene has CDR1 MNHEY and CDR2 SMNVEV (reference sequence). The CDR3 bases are TGTGCCAGCAGTTCGGGGTTGGGAGAGACCCAGTACTTC. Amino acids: CASSSGLGETQYF.

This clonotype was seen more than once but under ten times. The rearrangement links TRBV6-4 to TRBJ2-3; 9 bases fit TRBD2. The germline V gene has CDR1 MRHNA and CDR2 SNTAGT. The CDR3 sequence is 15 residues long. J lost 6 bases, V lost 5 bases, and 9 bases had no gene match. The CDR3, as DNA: TGTGCCAGCAGTAATCTAGCGGGAAGAAGCGATACGCAGTATTTT. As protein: CASSNLAGRSDTQYF.

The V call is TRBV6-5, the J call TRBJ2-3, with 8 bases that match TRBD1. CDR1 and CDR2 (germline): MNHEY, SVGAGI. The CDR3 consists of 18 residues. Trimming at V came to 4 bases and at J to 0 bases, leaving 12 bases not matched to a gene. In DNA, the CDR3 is TGTGCCAGCAGTTTCATCCATTACAGGGGGACGAGCACAGATACGCAGTATTTT. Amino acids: CASSFIHYRGTSTDTQYF.

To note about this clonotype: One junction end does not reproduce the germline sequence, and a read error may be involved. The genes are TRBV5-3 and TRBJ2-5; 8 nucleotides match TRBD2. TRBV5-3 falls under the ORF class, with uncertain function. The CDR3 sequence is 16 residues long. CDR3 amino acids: CASSLGLVGVQETQYF. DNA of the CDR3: TGTGCCAGCAGCTTGGGACTAGTGGGGGTCCAAGAGACCCAGTACTTC.

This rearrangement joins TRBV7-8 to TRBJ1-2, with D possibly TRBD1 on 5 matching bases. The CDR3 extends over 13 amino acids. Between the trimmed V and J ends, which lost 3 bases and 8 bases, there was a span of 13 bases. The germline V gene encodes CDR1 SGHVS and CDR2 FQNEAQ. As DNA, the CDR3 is TGTGCCAGCAGCTTCCAGGGTCCGGGCGGCTACACCTTC. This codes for CASSFQGPGGYTF.

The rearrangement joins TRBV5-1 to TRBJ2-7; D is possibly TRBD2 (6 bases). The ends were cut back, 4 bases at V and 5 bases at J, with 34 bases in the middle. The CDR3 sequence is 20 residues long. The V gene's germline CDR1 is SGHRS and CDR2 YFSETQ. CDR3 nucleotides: TGCGCCAGCAGCACTGGGCCCCAGAGCCGTGTGTCGGGACGGGGGAACGAGCAGTACTTC. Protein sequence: CASSTGPQSRVSGRGNEQYF.

Here the CDR3 DNA reads TGTGCCAGCAGTTACTCTTCGGCTAGTATGGGGTACGAGCAGTACTTC. It codes for CASSYSSASMGYEQYF. The chain recombines TRBV6-5 with TRBJ2-7, with unresolved D. The CDR3 runs 16 residues. The V gene lost 0 bases and the J gene lost 4 bases, with 16 bases spanning the gap. The V gene's germline CDR1 is MNHEY and CDR2 SVGAGI.

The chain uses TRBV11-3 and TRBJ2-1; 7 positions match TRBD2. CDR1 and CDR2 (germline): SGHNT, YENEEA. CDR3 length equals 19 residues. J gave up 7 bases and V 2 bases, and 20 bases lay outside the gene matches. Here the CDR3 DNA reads TGTGCCAGCAGCTTAAGAGGGGCTAGCGGCGTCAGTCGGGAGAATGAGCAGTTCTTC. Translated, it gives CASSLRGASGVSRENEQFF. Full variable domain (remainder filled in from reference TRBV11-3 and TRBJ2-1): EAGVVQSPRYKIIEKKQPVAFWCNPISGHNTLYWYLQNLGQGPELLIRYENEEAVDDSQLPKDRFSAERLKGVDSTLKIQPAELGDSAVYLCASSLRGASGVSRENEQFFGPGTRLTVL.

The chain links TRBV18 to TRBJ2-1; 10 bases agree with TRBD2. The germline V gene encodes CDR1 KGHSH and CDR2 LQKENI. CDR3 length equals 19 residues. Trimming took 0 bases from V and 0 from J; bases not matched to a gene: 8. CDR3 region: CASSPPLLAGAGSYNEQFF. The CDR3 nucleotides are TGTGCCAGCTCACCACCGTTGCTAGCGGGAGCTGGCTCCTACAATGAGCAGTTCTTC. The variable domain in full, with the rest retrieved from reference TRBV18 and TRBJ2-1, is NAGVMQNPRHLVRRRGQEARLRCSPMKGHSHVYWYRQLPEEGLKFMVYLQKENIIDESGMPKERFSAEFPKEGPSILRIQQVVRGDSAAYFCASSPPLLAGAGSYNEQFFGPGTRLTVL.

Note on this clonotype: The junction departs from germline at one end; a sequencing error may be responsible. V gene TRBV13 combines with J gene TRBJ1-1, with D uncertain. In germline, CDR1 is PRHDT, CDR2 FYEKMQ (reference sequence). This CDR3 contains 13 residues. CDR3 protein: CASTLEYGTEAFF. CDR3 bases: TGTGCCAGCACCTTAGAATACGGCACTGAAGCTTTCTTT.

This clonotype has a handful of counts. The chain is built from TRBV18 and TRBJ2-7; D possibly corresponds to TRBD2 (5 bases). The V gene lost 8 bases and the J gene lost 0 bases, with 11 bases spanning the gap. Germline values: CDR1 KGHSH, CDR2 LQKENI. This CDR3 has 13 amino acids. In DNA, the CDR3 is TGTGCCAGCCGGGCTAGCAGCTCCTACGAGCAGTACTTC. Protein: CASRASSSYEQYF.

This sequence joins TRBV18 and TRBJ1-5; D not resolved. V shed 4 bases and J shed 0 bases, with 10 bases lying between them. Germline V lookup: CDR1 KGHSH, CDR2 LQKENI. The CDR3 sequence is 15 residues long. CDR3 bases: TGTGCCAGCTCACGGGAGGTAGATAGCAATCAGCCCCAGCATTTT. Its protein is CASSREVDSNQPQHF.

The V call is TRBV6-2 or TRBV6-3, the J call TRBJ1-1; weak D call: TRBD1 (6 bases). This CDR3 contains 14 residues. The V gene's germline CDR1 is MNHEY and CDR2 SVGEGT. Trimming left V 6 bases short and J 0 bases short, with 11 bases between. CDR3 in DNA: TGTGCCAGCAGGGGACACCTAATGAACACTGAAGCTTTCTTT. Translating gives CASRGHLMNTEAFF.

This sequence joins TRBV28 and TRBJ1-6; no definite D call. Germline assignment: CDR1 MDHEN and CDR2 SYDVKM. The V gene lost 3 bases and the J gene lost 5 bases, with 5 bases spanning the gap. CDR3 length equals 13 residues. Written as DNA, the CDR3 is TGTGCCAGCAGTTTGAGCCATAATTCACCCCTCCACTTT. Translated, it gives CASSLSHNSPLHF.

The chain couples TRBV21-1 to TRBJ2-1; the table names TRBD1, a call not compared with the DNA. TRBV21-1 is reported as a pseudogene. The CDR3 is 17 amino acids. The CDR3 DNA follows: TGTGCCAGCAGCAAAATCGTCGGGTCAGGGGGGATGAATGAGCAGTTCTTC. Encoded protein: CASSKIVGSGGMNEQFF.

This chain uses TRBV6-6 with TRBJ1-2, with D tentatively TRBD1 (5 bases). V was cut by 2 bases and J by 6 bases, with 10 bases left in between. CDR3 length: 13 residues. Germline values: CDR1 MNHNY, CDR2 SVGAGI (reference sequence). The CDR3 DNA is TGTGCCAGCAGTTACGCCAGGGATGATGGCTACACCTTC. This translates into CASSYARDDGYTF.

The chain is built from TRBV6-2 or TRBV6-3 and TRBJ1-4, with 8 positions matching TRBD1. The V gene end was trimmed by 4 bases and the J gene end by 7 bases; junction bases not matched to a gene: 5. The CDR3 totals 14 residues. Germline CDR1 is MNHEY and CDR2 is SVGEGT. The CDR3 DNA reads TGTGCCAGCAGTTTAGGACAGGGCAGTGAAAAACTGTTTTTT. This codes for CASSLGQGSEKLFF.

As DNA, the CDR3 is TGTGCCAGCAGTCCGTACCAAGAGACCCAGTACTTC. This translates into CASSPYQETQYF. The chain has TRBV28 and TRBJ2-5; no definite D call. V was pared by 5 bases and J by 0 bases, with 4 bases between. The CDR3 totals 12 residues. Germline CDR1 MDHEN, CDR2 SYDVKM.

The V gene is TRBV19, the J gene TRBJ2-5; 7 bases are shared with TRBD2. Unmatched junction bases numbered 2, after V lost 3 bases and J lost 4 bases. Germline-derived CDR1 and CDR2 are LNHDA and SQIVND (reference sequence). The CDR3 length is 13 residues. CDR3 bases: TGTGCCAGTAGTATTAGCGGGCGAGAGACCCAGTACTTC. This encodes CASSISGRETQYF.

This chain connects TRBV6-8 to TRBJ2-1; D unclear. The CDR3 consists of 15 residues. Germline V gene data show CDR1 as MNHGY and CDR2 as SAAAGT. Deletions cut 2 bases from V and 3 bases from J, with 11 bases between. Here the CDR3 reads CASSYKPSDYNEQFF. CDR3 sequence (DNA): TGTGCCAGCAGTTACAAGCCATCGGACTACAATGAGCAGTTCTTC.

CDR3 DNA sequence: TGTGCCAGCACTCTAGAGGCGGGCCACACCACAGATACGCAGTATTTT. It translates to CASTLEAGHTTDTQYF. The chain uses TRBV28 and TRBJ2-3; a weak D match, TRBD2 (5 bases). CDR1 is MDHEN and CDR2 is SYDVKM in the germline V gene. The CDR3 consists of 16 residues. Trimming cost V 7 bases and J 2 bases, with 19 bases left between them. Together with reference TRBV28 and TRBJ2-3, the CDR3 gives the full variable domain: DVKVTQSSRYLVKRTGEKVFLECVQDMDHENMFWYRQDPGLGLRLIYFSYDVKMKEKGDIPEGYSVSREKKERFSLILESASTNQTSMYLCASTLEAGHTTDTQYFGPGTRLTVL.